This T cell receptor beta chain was retrieved from a study of cytomegalovirus exposure and HLA in healthy donors (dated by TCRdb to the late 2010s). Context from the whole study: In an earlier analysis of 450 to 750 of the donors, 250 to 350 Gb of sequence data and some 100 million unique TCR beta sequences from approximately 180 million T cells were reported. An early release covering roughly 600 HLA-typed donors comprised about 290 gigabases of sequencing data and around 80 million unique TCR sequences. Of the 300 to 500 genotyped donors, roughly 76% were placed in the genetic ancestry cluster associated with self-reported Caucasian donors. The study aimed to test whether cataloging public T cell receptors could reveal signatures of past pathogen exposure. The study used immunosequencing to profile the T cell repertoires of several hundred subjects and linked those repertoires to cytomegalovirus serostatus. In addition to the first cohort of roughly 700 subjects, a separate validation cohort of 130 or so different subjects was used. High-throughput TCR immunosequencing, statistical association of individual TCRs with disease status, and machine learning were combined to predict cytomegalovirus infection status. To study patterns of TCR occurrence, a later analysis re-analyzed previously published TCR beta repertoires from several hundred donors and added high-resolution HLA genotyping. The later analysis used no new phenotypic data to find candidate immune exposures, relying instead on TCR beta sequences and their occurrence across donors. An earlier analysis of approximately 630 of the donors applied high-throughput TCR beta sequencing to assess whether each TCR beta V gene segment acted as functional or pseudogenic. Donor age, sex, ethnicity and CMV serostatus were collected together with the repertoire data. In a later genetic analysis, genome-wide SNP genotypes for 398 of the 666 donors were used, and that subset was treated as a discovery cohort. Every discovery cohort repertoire had been produced on one sequencing platform. HLA typing included class I and class II loci at four-digit resolution. The number of typed donors differed by locus: 629-630 for A, B, C, DRB1 and DQB1; some 500 for DQA1; 606 for DPA1; and around 470 for DPB1. Roughly 5 DR-DQ haplotypes were handled as single units for association and clustering, since linkage in the cohort was strong. Among 398 genotyped donors of the cohort, an average of 235,054 unique TCR beta nucleotide sequences were sequenced per donor, 15% to 20% of them non-productive.

The cohort consisted of more than 650 healthy bone marrow donors. All cohort members were sampled while nominally healthy, although unrecorded immune exposures were likely present. The donor was CMV seropositive and was included in the group of 250 to 300 seropositive cohort members. Each donor provided a peripheral blood sample, and peripheral blood mononuclear cells were used for TCR beta sequencing. The Qiagen DNeasy Blood Extraction Kit was used to extract genomic DNA from the blood cell samples. Libraries were constructed by the immunoSEQ multiplex PCR assay. The multiplex PCR relied on a mix of 60 forward primers for TCR Vbeta segments and 13 reverse primers for TCR Jbeta segments. A multiplex PCR assay on genomic DNA amplified the CDR3 region of rearranged TCR beta genes. The Illumina HiSeq System was used to sequence the amplified TCR beta libraries as 87-base-pair reads. On the study's bioinformatics: Across the 640 or so repertoires, a later analysis counted roughly 84 million unique TCR beta chains, about 10 million of which were shared by at least two donors. Raw reads were error-corrected and collapsed into unique sequences with a nearest-neighbor algorithm that merged closely related sequences to remove PCR and sequencing errors. Alignment of CDR3 sequences to IMGT reference sequences was used to assign V, D and J gene segments. Each retained sequence needed at least a six-nucleotide match to both a V gene segment and a J gene segment. Rearrangements were classified as productive when the CDR3 lacked stop codons and remained in frame with V and J, and all other rearrangements were classified as non-productive. Following IMGT convention, CDR3 was defined as the stretch from the second conserved V-encoded cysteine to the conserved J-encoded phenylalanine. The earlier analysis of 450 to 750 of the donors excluded any sequence lacking an unambiguous match to a single V gene segment. An earlier analysis of roughly 590 of the donors called V segments functional above 56.7% productive rearrangements and segregating when the between-donor standard deviation exceeded 5%. A statistical classification framework was built for diagnosing cytomegalovirus status from the catalog of TCR beta chain sequences. A later analysis assigned V and J genes by comparing TCR nucleotide sequences with IMGT/GENE-DB human TR gene sequences. Using the TCRdist pipeline, a later analysis assigned CDR3 sequences along with most-parsimonious VDJ recombination scenarios. In a later analysis, each TCR beta chain was defined by its CDR3 amino acid sequence together with its V-gene family, and reads without a unique V-gene family were excluded. A later analysis removed 500 to 600 highly shared, low-generation-probability nucleotide sequences to deal with suspected cross-contamination and a sequencing artifact. In a later analysis, a clonal expansion index for each public chain was calculated from normalized within-repertoire ranks of inferred template counts. Generation probabilities in a later analysis came from a VDJ recombination model fitted to out-of-frame rearrangements, and those results were checked against IGoR. In a later analysis, TCR-TCR, TCR-HLA and TCR-CMV co-occurrence was scored with hypergeometric tests, and a repertoire-size bias correction was applied to TCR pairs. A later analysis estimated false discovery rates by permuting HLA or CMV assignments 20 times. A later analysis grouped co-occurring TCRs with DBSCAN, adding TCRdist sequence similarity when clustering within HLA-allele-positive subsets. Co-occurrence clustering excluded repertoires with fewer than 30,000 or more than 120,000 public chains, plus five with anomalous nucleotide sharing. TCRdb took over this immuneACCESS table, retaining in-frame rearrangements with V and J assigned. Such tables are incomplete; in checked studies, under half of the missing clones stem from an unresolved V gene, and the remainder is unexplained. V, J and clone size derive from that table, while D and trimming were established from the DNA sequence. This sample has some 190,000 clones in its table, and around 80% of those were observed once. The leading ten clones occupy 1.3% to 1.5% of the sample.

Results and caveats for the whole study, not just this receptor: Over 15 rarely observed V segments, including chromosome 9 orphons, were excluded from the earlier analysis of several hundred of the donors because counts were too low. In a later analysis, several top co-occurrence clusters were reported to appear linked to parvovirus B19, influenza, CMV and Epstein-Barr virus. V-gene and J-gene trimming of TCR beta chains was associated with a missense DCLRE1C variant in a later genetic analysis, and the association was replicated in an independent cohort. A later genetic analysis reported fewer N-insertions in productive TCRs among donors in an Asian-associated ancestry cluster than the approximately 670-donor mean. Across donors, most TCR sequences were observed very rarely, whereas some public TCRs were present in many individuals. According to a later analysis, most CMV-associated TCR beta chains appeared to be HLA-restricted, and the HLA associations seemed to be driven largely by CMV exposure. A further reported finding was that TCR beta sequences accurately predicted the HLA-A and HLA-B alleles for most subjects in the first cohort. Because some donors lacked HLA typing at each locus, the association tests relied only on the typed subset. Compared with equally common non-associated chains, HLA-associated TCR beta chains in a later analysis were more clonally expanded and had lower generation probabilities. It was suggested by the authors that the approach could potentially be generalized to other disease states and immunological phenotypes. In the study, approximately 160 TCR beta chains were listed as associated with cytomegalovirus. Three of the identified cytomegalovirus-associated TCR beta chains were confirmed in vitro to be specific for cytomegalovirus antigens. In an earlier analysis of roughly 500 of the donors, most TCR beta V segments appeared in productive rearrangements about 87% or about 30% of the time, broadly matching IMGT annotations. When HLA alleles, especially DR and DQ, strongly co-occurred, attributing TCR associations to individual alleles was difficult. This cohort had only TCR beta chains sequenced, and the lack of alpha or paired-chain data limited which features could be detected. A later analysis found that TCR association rates varied across HLA loci, with DRB1 alleles showing the most associated TCRs and HLA-C alleles the fewest. A cluster of highly shared sequence variants was judged likely to be a technical artifact of the sequencing pipeline. Correlated functional status among segregating V segments might be attributable to linkage disequilibrium, but an unknown experimental factor could not be ruled out. The classifier was reported to diagnose cytomegalovirus status with high specificity and sensitivity in both the original and validation cohorts. Presence/absence analyses assumed roughly uniform sequencing depth across donors, an assumption that may not hold. For the cohort, immune exposure information was limited to CMV serostatus. Specific HLA alleles were associated with 15,000 to 20,000 TCR beta sequences at a false discovery rate of 0.05 in a later analysis.

With regard to this clone: Its specific antigen is unknown. The sample holds no much larger clone one base away, and base qualities are not on file.

The clonotype was recovered from a girl between 10 and 17 years old in good health and CMV-seropositive. Input material: PBMCs.

The CDR3 protein: CASSRRWGEIAKNIQYF. At the DNA level, the sequence is TGTGCCAGCAGCCGGCGCTGGGGGGAAATAGCCAAAAACATTCAGTACTTC. The rearrangement combines TRBV5-8 with TRBJ2-4; the D gene is perhaps TRBD2, on 6 matching bases. The CDR3 holds 17 amino acids from the cysteine to the phenylalanine. Only the CDR3 region is kept as DNA, spanning 51 bases read in frame from base 1. Relative to germline, V is 4 bases shorter and J is 0 bases shorter, with 17 bases between their ends. In the germline V gene, CDR1 corresponds to SGHTS and CDR2 to YDEGEE.